The 10 T cell receptor beta chains below come from one sample, sequenced in a study of cytotoxic CD8 clonotypes in ibrutinib-treated CLL. The protocol was immunoSEQ multiplex PCR, while the TCRdb copy is restricted to in-frame clones and leaves out a portion. The repertoire consists of about 50,000 clones, with roughly 80% occurring once and the leading ten covering around 21%. The specimen was PBMCs, collected after 24 months of ibrutinib treatment. These receptor sequences come from a human donor with chronic lymphocytic leukemia.

This chain links TRBV29-1 with TRBJ2-6; 7 positions match TRBD2. The CDR3 totals 16 residues. The V segment lost 7 bases and the J segment 0 bases; nucleotides outside the gene matches: 9. Germline loops: CDR1 SQVTM, CDR2 ANQGSEA. The CDR3 sequence: CSAILARHSGANVLTF. For the CDR3, the DNA is TGCAGCGCTATACTAGCGCGTCACTCTGGGGCCAACGTCCTGACTTTC.

With respect to this clone: Within the sample, other DNA sequences also encode this same CDR3. V usage is TRBV9 and J usage is TRBJ1-2, with TRBD1 matching over 7 bases. Losses at the gene ends were 4 bases for V and 5 bases for J; bases not matched to a gene: 17. CDR1 is SGDLS, CDR2 YYNGEE, per germline. The CDR3 runs to 17 residues. The chain's CDR3 is CASSPRQGITGPYGYTF. The CDR3 DNA reads as TGTGCCAGCAGCCCTCGACAGGGCATAACGGGTCCTTATGGCTACACCTTC. Looking up the rest from reference TRBV9 and TRBJ1-2 gives the full variable domain: DSGVTQTPKHLITATGQRVTLRCSPRSGDLSVYWYQQSLDQGLQFLIQYYNGEERAKGNILERFSAQQFPDLHSELNLSSLELGDSALYFCASSPRQGITGPYGYTFGSGTRLTVV.

The chain couples TRBV2 to TRBJ1-2, with 12 nucleotides matching TRBD1. Losses at the gene ends were 4 bases for V and 5 bases for J; bases not matched to a gene: 8. This CDR3 comprises 16 residues. Germline V gene data show CDR1 as SNHLY and CDR2 as FYNNEI. The CDR3 DNA follows: TGTGCCAGCAGTGGGGGGACAGGGGGCGCCAGGTATGGCTACACCTTC. Its protein is CASSGGTGGARYGYTF.

The chain has TRBV6-1 and TRBJ2-2; a weak D match, TRBD2 (6 bases). With 5 bases removed from V and 1 base from J, the gap between germline ends came to 11 bases. Germline V gene data show CDR1 as MNHNS and CDR2 as SASEGT. CDR3 size: 15 residues. Here the CDR3 reads CASSSGGRNTGELFF. CDR3 DNA sequence: TGTGCCAGCAGTAGCGGAGGGAGGAACACCGGGGAGCTGTTTTTT.

Written as DNA, the CDR3 is TGTGCCAGCAGTGAAGCTTCCCAGGGTTACGAGCAGTACTTC. It yields the protein CASSEASQGYEQYF. V is TRBV6-1 and J is TRBJ2-7; D might be TRBD1 (5 bases). The germline V and J ends were trimmed by 0 bases and 4 bases, with 10 bases remaining between them. Germline V gene data show CDR1 as MNHNS and CDR2 as SASEGT. The CDR3 is made up of 14 amino acids.

The chain joins TRBV5-8 to TRBJ2-7, with 7 bases matching TRBD2. Germline V gives CDR1 SGHTS, CDR2 YDEGEE. This CDR3 region has 16 residues. J was trimmed by 0 bases and V by 1 base; bases with no gene match: 7. CDR3 protein: CASSLLPAGNSYEQYF. CDR3 nucleotides: TGTGCCAGCAGCTTGTTACCAGCGGGAAACTCCTACGAGCAGTACTTC.

This clone was seen more than once but under ten times. This chain connects TRBV18 to TRBJ1-5; D remains unclear. V was clipped by 3 bases and J by 0 bases, with 15 bases between them. Germline V gives CDR1 KGHSH, CDR2 LQKENI. The length of the CDR3 is 17 residues. CDR3 sequence (DNA): TGTGCCAGCTCACCGATTGACCGATCGAATAGCAATCAGCCCCAGCATTTT. This translates into CASSPIDRSNSNQPQHF. Looking up the rest from reference TRBV18 and TRBJ1-5 gives the full variable domain: NAGVMQNPRHLVRRRGQEARLRCSPMKGHSHVYWYRQLPEEGLKFMVYLQKENIIDESGMPKERFSAEFPKEGPSILRIQQVVRGDSAAYFCASSPIDRSNSNQPQHFGDGTRLSIL.

The count of this clone is one. This chain connects TRBV10-1 to TRBJ2-2; 8 bases map to TRBD1. With 4 bases clipped from V and 1 base from J, the junction kept 8 bases outside the gene matches. The CDR3 has 17 amino acids. The germline V gene encodes CDR1 WNHNN and CDR2 SYGVQD (reference sequence). CDR3 residues: CASSGPPGTGNTGELFF. The CDR3 DNA follows: TGCGCCAGCAGTGGACCCCCCGGGACAGGGAACACCGGGGAGCTGTTTTTT.

The chain has TRBV7-9 and TRBJ2-1; D gene ambiguous. The CDR3 has 11 residues. Germline V gene data show CDR1 as SEHNR and CDR2 as FQNEAQ (reference sequence). Trimming removed 2 bases at V and 10 bases at J, with 6 bases between. The CDR3 is CASSLSGEQFF. For the CDR3, the DNA is TGTGCCAGCAGCTTATCCGGCGAGCAGTTCTTC.

With respect to this clone: Compared with germline, one end of the junction differs, possibly owing to a read error. The V call is TRBV30, the J call TRBJ2-3; no definite D call. Germline assignment: CDR1 GTSNPN and CDR2 SVGIG (reference sequence). The CDR3 contains 11 residues. The CDR3 DNA sequence: TGTGCCTGGAGTAGCAAAGATACGCAGTATTTT. Its translation: CAWSSKDTQYF.